This T cell receptor beta chain was identified during a study of CD8 T cells in Susac syndrome (dated by TCRdb to about 2019). Looking at the study overall: Whether CD8+ T cell activation and differentiation in Susac syndrome was antigen driven was tested using repertoire sequencing. CD8+ T cell repertoire clonality was compared between fewer than 13 healthy donors, about 14 Susac syndrome patients and 15 multiple sclerosis patients. General conclusions and limits of the study: The number of individuals in the TCR sequencing and HLA analysis was recognized as being relatively small.

Trimming takes 1 base from V and 4 bases from J, and the germline ends sit 9 bases apart. The CDR3, from cysteine to phenylalanine, totals 14 residues. Just CDR3 DNA is preserved here, 42 bases in frame from base 1. Reading the germline V gene gives CDR1 MDHEN and CDR2 SYDVKM. About this clonotype itself: What this receptor recognizes is not known. Base qualities were left out, and no much larger clone turns up one base away.

RNA was extracted using the RNeasy kit, and roughly 0.5 to 1 ug of the RNA was reverse transcribed with random hexamers. TCR beta CDR3 regions were amplified with the immunoSEQ multiplex PCR assay covering 54 Vbeta and 13 Jbeta segments. PCR amplification bias was corrected by using a synthetic template baseline for primer optimization and computational correction. From the authors' description of their analysis: Only productive sequences were kept, with reads annotated to V, D and J genes according to IMGT and analyzed in immunoSEQ Analyzer. Clonality was calculated as one minus the Shannon entropy normalized by log2 of the number of productive unique sequences. For each patient and control, public and private clones were evaluated within the 100 most prevalent clones. Susac-specific clones were defined as absent from healthy and MS cohorts, around 1,000 published viral clones and other ImmuneACCESS disease sequences. The raw public data were reprocessed by TCRdb itself: fastp quality trimming at Q25, MiXCR clonotype calling, in-frame beta chains only. Every CDR3 protein is listed once, alongside the most common genes and DNA of its rows. The V and J calls and clone size are TCRdb's, not the authors'. This sample gives roughly 400,000 distinct CDR3 sequences in total; around 83% of them show up just once. The ten largest account for approximately 0.11% of the sample.

High-throughput TCR beta sequencing profiled peripheral blood CD8+ and CD4+ T cells from healthy donors, Susac syndrome patients and multiple sclerosis patients. Treatment-naive patients with stable or active relapsing-remitting disease fulfilling revised McDonald criteria were used as multiple sclerosis controls. Bulk CD8+ and CD4+ T cells were purified by magnetic negative isolation, while CD8+ TEMRA cells were enriched using FACS. Blood was drawn into EDTA tubes, processed within 24 hours, and PBMCs were isolated by density gradient centrifugation. PBMCs intended for TCR sequencing were cryopreserved in liquid nitrogen and were subsequently thawed in a 37 degrees C water bath. The sorted or isolated CD4+, CD8+ and CD8+ TEMRA cells reached a purity of at least 90%.

This receptor was taken from a human donor with multiple sclerosis. The rearranged segments are TRBV28 and TRBJ2-3; the best D guess is TRBD2, with 5 bases matching. The sequenced material came from CD8+ T cells from PBMCs. The sequenced DNA: TGTGCCAGCAGTTTATTACTAGTCCCAGATACGCAGTATTTT. Its protein is CASSLLLVPDTQYF.